This note documents a single TCR beta chain sequence. Its antigen target is currently unknown. Within one base of it there is no much larger clone, and no base qualities were kept. The data originate from a study of human thymus T cells (dated by TCRdb to about 2020). Looking at the study overall: The study characterized TCR alpha and beta repertoires from about 8 infant thymus samples and four related peripheral blood samples. The cohort included six male and a couple of female infants, with donor ages spanning 7 to 244 days.

The immunoSEQ multiplex PCR assay was used to amplify the TCRB and TCRAD loci from a standardized amount of quality-controlled genomic DNA. The V(D)J region was spanned by amplicons of a length sufficient to cover the CDR3 and to identify V and J genes. The commercial immunoSEQ service was used to sequence amplicons on an Illumina platform. Regarding the original processing steps: Corrections for primer bias and sequencing errors followed previously described methods, while TCRAD and TCRB definitions were based on the IMGT database. The repertoires were analysed using immunoSEQ Analyzer 3.0 and VDJTools for basic statistics, V/J segment usage, diversity estimates, rarefaction and pairwise overlap. Diversity was estimated with Chao1, ChaoE, Efron-Thisted, Shannon and inverse Simpson indices, and also on datasets down-sampled to the smallest sample. Repertoire overlap used strict matching of CDR3 nucleotide sequence, V gene and J gene, with Jaccard-based multidimensional scaling clustering. TCRdb retrieved this table from immuneACCESS and kept in-frame rearrangements only. Not all clones are present; in checked studies, unresolved V genes account for under half, and no reason is known for the remainder. V and J calls and clone size are those listed in that table; D and trimming were worked out from the DNA. The sample data list about 130,000 clones, and about 94% of these were observed just once. Of the sample, 0.02% to 0.03% falls within the top ten clones.

Spanning cysteine to phenylalanine, the CDR3 consists of 11 amino acids. Kept here is only the CDR3 DNA, which spans 33 bases and is read in frame from base 1. Sequences MGHDK (CDR1) and SYGVNS (CDR2) are obtained from the germline V gene. V drops 8 bases and J drops 6 bases, leaving 8 bases in between. The thymus tissue came from surgical resects taken out during corrective cardiac surgery. Immunologically healthy infants undergoing open corrective cardiac surgery for congenital heart defects in Finland were used as donors. Thymocytes were released mechanically from tissue and stored at -70 °C as pellets of about 9-32 million cells. Genomic DNA was extracted from frozen cell pellets with a QIAsymphony instrument. Overall study results and their limits: The related research found that thymic TCR repertoires overlapped highly between unrelated individuals. Usage of V and J gene segments appeared to be biased in both the thymic and the peripheral blood repertoires. On average, around 810,000 unique TCRB clonotypes were obtained from thymus samples, compared with 70,000 to 100,000 from blood samples.

The clonotype comes from a boy under three years old with a congenital heart defect but otherwise immunologically healthy. The sample taken for sequencing was thymus tissue. The chain is made from TRBV25-1 and TRBJ1-5, with the D gene uncertain. This receptor carries the CDR3 CASPLRQPQHF. The nucleotide sequence reads TGTGCCAGCCCCCTCCGTCAGCCCCAGCATTTT.